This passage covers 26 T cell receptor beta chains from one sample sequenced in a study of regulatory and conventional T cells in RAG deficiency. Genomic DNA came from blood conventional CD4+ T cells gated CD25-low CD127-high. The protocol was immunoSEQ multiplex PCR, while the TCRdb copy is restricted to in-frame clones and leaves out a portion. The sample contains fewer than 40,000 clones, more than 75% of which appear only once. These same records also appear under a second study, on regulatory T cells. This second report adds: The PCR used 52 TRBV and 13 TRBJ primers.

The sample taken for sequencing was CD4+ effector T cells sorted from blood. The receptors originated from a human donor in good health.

CDR3 DNA sequence: TGTGCCAGCAGCGTATCGGGACACCCCTCTGGAAACACCATATATTTT. It codes for CASSVSGHPSGNTIYF. The rearrangement uses TRBV9 and TRBJ1-3; tentative D call: TRBD1 (6 bases). This CDR3 spans 16 amino acids. The germline V gene encodes CDR1 SGDLS and CDR2 YYNGEE. V dropped 1 base and J dropped 0 bases, with 11 bases sitting between them.

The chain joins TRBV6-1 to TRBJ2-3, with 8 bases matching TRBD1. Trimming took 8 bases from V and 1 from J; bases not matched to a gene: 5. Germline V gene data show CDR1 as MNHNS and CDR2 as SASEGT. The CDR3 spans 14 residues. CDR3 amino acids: CASPTGQGTDTQYF. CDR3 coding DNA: TGTGCCAGCCCGACGGGACAGGGCACAGATACGCAGTATTTT.

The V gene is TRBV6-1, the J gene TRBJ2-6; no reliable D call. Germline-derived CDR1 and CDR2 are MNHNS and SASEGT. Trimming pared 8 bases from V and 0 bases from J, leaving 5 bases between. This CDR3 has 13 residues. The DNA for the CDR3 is TGTGCCAGCGATATCTCTGGGGCCAACGTCCTGACTTTC. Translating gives CASDISGANVLTF.

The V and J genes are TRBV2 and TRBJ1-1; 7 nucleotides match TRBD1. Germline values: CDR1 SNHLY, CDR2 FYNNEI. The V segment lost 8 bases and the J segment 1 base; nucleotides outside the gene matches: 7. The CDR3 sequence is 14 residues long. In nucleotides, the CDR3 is TGTGCCAGCTCCAGACAGGGAAAGAACACTGAAGCTTTCTTT. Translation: CASSRQGKNTEAFF.

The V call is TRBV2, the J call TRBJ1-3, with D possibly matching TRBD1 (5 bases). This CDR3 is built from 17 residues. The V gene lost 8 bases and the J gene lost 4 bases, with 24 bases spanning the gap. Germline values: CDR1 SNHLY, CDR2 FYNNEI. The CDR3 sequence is CASSQVQGPGFGNTIYF. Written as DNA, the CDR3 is TGTGCCAGCTCCCAAGTCCAGGGCCCGGGGTTCGGAAACACCATATATTTT. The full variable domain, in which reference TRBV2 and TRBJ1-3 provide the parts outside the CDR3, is EPEVTQTPSHQVTQMGQEVILRCVPISNHLYFYWYRQILGQKVEFLVSFYNNEISEKSEIFDDQFSVERPDGSNFTLKIRSTKLEDSAMYFCASSQVQGPGFGNTIYFGEGSWLTVV.

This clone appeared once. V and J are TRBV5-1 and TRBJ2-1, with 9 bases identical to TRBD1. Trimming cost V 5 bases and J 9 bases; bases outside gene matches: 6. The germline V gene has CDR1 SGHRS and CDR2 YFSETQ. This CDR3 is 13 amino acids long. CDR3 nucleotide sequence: TGCGCCAGCAGGCAAGGACAGGGGCCTGAGCAGTTCTTC. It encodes CASRQGQGPEQFF.

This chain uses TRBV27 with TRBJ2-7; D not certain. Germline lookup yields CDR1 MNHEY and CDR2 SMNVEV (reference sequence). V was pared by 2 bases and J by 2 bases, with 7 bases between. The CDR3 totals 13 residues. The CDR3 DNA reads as TGTGCCAGCAGTTTAATTAGGGCCTACGAGCAGTACTTC. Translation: CASSLIRAYEQYF.

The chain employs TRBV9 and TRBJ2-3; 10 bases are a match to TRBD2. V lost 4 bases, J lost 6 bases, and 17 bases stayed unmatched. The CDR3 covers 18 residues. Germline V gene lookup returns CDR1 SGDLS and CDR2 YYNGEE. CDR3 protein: CASSPLFERGGVADTQYF. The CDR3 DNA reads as TGTGCCAGCAGCCCTCTGTTCGAGCGGGGGGGAGTGGCGGATACGCAGTATTTT.

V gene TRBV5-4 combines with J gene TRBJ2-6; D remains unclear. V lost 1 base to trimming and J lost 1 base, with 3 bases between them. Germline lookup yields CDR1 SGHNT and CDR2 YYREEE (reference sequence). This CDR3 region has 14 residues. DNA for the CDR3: TGTGCCAGCAGCTTGCGGTCTGGGGCCAACGTCCTGACTTTC. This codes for CASSLRSGANVLTF.

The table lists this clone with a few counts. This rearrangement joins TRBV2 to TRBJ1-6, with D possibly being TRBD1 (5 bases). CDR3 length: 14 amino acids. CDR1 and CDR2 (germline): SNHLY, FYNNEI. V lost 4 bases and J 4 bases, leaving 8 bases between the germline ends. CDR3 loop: CASSAGPYNSPLHF. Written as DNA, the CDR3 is TGTGCCAGCAGTGCGGGGCCTTATAATTCACCCCTCCACTTT.

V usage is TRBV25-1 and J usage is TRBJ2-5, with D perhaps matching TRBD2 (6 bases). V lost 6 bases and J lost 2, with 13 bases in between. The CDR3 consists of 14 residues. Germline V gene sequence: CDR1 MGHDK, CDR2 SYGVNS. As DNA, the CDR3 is TGTGCCAGCAGCGCCGGGGGTTCTCAAGAGACCCAGTACTTC. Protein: CASSAGGSQETQYF.

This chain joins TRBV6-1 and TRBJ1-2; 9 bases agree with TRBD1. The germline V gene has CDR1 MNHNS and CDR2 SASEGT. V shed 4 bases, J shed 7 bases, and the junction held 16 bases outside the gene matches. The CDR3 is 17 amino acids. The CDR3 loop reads CASSALLVGTGSPGYTF. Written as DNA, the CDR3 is TGTGCCAGCAGTGCCCTGTTGGTCGGGACAGGGAGCCCTGGCTACACCTTC.

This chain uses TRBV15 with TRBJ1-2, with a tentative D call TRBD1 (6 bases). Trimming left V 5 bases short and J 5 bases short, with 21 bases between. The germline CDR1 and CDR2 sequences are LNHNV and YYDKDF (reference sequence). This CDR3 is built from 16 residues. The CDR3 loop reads CATSGRQEGGSYGYTF. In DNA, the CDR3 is TGTGCCACCAGCGGGCGACAGGAGGGAGGATCTTATGGCTACACCTTC. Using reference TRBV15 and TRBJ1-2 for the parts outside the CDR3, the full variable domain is DAMVIQNPRYQVTQFGKPVTLSCSQTLNHNVMYWYQQKSSQAPKLLFHYYDKDFNNEADTPDNFQSRRPNTSFCFLDIRSPGLGDTAMYLCATSGRQEGGSYGYTFGSGTRLTVV.

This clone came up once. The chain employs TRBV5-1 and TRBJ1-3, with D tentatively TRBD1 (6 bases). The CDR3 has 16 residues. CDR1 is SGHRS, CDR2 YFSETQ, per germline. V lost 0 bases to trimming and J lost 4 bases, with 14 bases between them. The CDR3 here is CASSLAGGAKGNTIYF. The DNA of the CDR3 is TGCGCCAGCAGCTTGGCTGGGGGGGCGAAGGGAAACACCATATATTTT.

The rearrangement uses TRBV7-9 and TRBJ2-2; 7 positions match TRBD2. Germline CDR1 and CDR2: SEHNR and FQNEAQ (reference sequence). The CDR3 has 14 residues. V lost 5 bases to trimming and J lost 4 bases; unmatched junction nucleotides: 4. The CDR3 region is CASSPGTTTGELFF. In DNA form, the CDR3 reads TGTGCCAGCAGCCCCGGGACTACCACCGGGGAGCTGTTTTTT.

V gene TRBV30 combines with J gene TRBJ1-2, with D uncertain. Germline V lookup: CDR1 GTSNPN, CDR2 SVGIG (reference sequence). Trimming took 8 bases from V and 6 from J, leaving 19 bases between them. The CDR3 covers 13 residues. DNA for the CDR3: TGTGCCGTCGGGAGGATTCACGTTAATGGCTACACCTTC. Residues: CAVGRIHVNGYTF.

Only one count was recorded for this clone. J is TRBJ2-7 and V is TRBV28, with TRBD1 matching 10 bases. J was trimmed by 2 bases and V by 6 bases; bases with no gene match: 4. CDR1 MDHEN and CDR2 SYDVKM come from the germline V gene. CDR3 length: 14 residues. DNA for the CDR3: TGTGCCAGCAGACAAGGACAGGGGGCCTACGAGCAGTACTTC. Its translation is CASRQGQGAYEQYF.

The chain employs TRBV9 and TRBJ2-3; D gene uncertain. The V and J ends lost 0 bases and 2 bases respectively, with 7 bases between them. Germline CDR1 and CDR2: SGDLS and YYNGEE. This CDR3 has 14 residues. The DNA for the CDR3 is TGTGCCAGCAGCGTAGAACACAACACAGATACGCAGTATTTT. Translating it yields CASSVEHNTDTQYF.

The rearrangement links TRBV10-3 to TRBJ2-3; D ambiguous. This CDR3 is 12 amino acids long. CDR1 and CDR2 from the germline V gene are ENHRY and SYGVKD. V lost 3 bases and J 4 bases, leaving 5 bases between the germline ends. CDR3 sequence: CAISDTADTQYF. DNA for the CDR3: TGTGCCATCAGTGACACAGCAGATACGCAGTATTTT.

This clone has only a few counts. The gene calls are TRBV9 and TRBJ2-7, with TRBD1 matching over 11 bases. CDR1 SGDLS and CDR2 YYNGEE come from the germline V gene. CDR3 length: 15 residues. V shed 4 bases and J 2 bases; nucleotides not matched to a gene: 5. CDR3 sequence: CASSPRTGGPYEQYF. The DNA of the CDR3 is TGTGCCAGCAGCCCCCGGACAGGGGGCCCCTACGAGCAGTACTTC.

CDR3: CATSNPRGTGEKLFF. CDR3 nucleotides: TGTGCCACCAGCAACCCCAGGGGGACCGGTGAAAAACTGTTTTTT. The rearrangement links TRBV15 to TRBJ1-4; TRBD1 matches at 7 bases. The trim removed 4 bases at V and 7 bases at J, leaving 9 bases unmatched. The germline V gene encodes CDR1 LNHNV and CDR2 YYDKDF (reference sequence). The CDR3 consists of 15 residues.

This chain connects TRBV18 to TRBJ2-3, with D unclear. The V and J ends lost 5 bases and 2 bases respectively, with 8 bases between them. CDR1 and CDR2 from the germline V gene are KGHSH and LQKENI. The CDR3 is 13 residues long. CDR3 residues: CASSIIPTDTQYF. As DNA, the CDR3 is TGTGCCAGCTCAATAATCCCCACAGATACGCAGTATTTT.

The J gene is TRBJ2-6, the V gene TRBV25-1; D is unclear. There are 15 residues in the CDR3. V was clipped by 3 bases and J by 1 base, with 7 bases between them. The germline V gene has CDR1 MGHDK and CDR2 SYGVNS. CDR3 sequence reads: CASSESGSGANVLTF. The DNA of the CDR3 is TGTGCCAGCAGTGAGTCCGGATCTGGGGCCAACGTCCTGACTTTC. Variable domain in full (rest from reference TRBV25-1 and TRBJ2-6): EADIYQTPRYLVIGTGKKITLECSQTMGHDKMYWYQQDPGMELHLIHYSYGVNSTEKGDLSSESTVSRIRTEHFPLTLESARPSHTSQYLCASSESGSGANVLTFGAGSRLTVL.

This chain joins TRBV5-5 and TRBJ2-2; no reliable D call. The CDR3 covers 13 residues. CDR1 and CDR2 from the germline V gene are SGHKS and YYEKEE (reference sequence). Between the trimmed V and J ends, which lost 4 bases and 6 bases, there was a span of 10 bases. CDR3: CASSQRAAGELFF. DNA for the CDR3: TGTGCCAGCAGCCAACGGGCGGCCGGGGAGCTGTTTTTT.

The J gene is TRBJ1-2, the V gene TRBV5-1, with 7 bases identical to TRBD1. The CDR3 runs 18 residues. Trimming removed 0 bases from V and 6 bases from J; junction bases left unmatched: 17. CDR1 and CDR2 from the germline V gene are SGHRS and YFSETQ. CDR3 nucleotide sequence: TGCGCCAGCAGCTTGGCCCTTTCCACGACAGGGATTATCGATGGCTACACCTTC. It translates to CASSLALSTTGIIDGYTF.

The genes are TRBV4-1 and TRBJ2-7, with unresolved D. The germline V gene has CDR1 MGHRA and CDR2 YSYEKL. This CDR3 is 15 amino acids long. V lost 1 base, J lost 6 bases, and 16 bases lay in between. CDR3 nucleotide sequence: TGCGCCAGCAGCCAAGCGTCCGGGCCAGGTAGCGAGCAGTACTTC. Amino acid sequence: CASSQASGPGSEQYF.